The next 13 T cell receptor beta chains were all read from a single sample in a study of CD8+CD57+ T cells in acquired aplastic anemia. The study profiled TCR beta VDJ and CDR3 using genomic DNA as template. Each CDR3 protein gets one entry after TCRdb re-called the reads with MiXCR. Counted here are about half a million distinct CDR3 sequences, over 25% occurring once; the ten biggest clones make up 0.8% to 0.85%. Those patients picked for sequencing had displayed CD8+CD57+ cell expansion on flow cytometry. Sequencing was carried out using sorted CD4+, CD8+, or CD8+CD57+ T cells (not recorded which) from PBMCs. The receptors were gathered from a human donor with aplastic anemia.

This clonotype was recorded once. Relative to the germline gene, one junction end is altered; a read error may explain this. CDR3 DNA sequence: TGTGCCCGCAGTGAACCTCGACAGGGTGGGGAAAAACTGTTTTTT. Its translation: CARSEPRQGGEKLFF. The J gene is TRBJ1-4, the V gene TRBV25-1; 7 bases are a match to TRBD1. The CDR3 runs 15 residues. Per the germline V gene, CDR1 is MGHDK and CDR2 is SYGVNS. The full variable domain, completed using reference TRBV25-1 and TRBJ1-4, is EADIYQTPRYLVIGTGKKITLECSQTMGHDKMYWYQQDPGMELHLIHYSYGVNSTEKGDLSSESTVSRIRTEHFPLTLESARPSHTSQYLCARSEPRQGGEKLFFGSGTQLSVL.

The chain recombines TRBV7-2 with TRBJ1-6; no definite D call. The CDR3 is 16 residues long. Germline-derived CDR1 and CDR2 are SGHTA and FQGNSA. Trimming left V 0 bases short and J 9 bases short, with 15 bases between. CDR3 DNA: TGTGCCAGCAGCTTAGCAACCAAACCAGGAGGTTCACCCCTCCACTTT. Amino acids: CASSLATKPGGSPLHF.

This chain joins TRBV7-3 and TRBJ2-1; D tentatively fits TRBD1 or TRBD2 (5 bases each). The V end lost 4 bases, the J end lost 6 bases, and 19 bases lay between the germline ends. The germline V gene encodes CDR1 SGHTA and CDR2 FQGTGA. The CDR3 loop spans 16 amino acids. The CDR3 here is CASSSPGQSGPNEQFF. DNA of the CDR3: TGTGCCAGCAGCTCCCCGGGGCAGTCGGGGCCCAATGAGCAGTTCTTC.

This clonotype has more than one count but fewer than ten. This CDR3 is CAWSRASGSGEQYF. CDR3 in DNA: TGTGCCTGGAGTCGGGCTAGCGGGAGTGGCGAGCAGTACTTC. J is TRBJ2-7 and V is TRBV30; TRBD2 matches 10 bases. CDR1 is GTSNPN, CDR2 SVGIG, per germline (reference sequence). V trimming: 2 bases; J trimming: 6 bases; junction bases outside the gene matches: 7. The CDR3 extends over 14 amino acids.

This clonotype was seen more than once but under ten times. The chain combines TRBV13 with TRBJ1-5; TRBD1 might be the D (5 bases). The CDR3 is 17 amino acids. CDR1 is PRHDT and CDR2 is FYEKMQ in the germline V gene (reference sequence). Trimming left V 2 bases short and J 4 bases short, with 18 bases between. The CDR3 nucleotides are TGTGCCAGCAGCTTACGGTCCAGCGGGGGTGGAAATCAGCCCCAGCATTTT. Translation: CASSLRSSGGGNQPQHF.

Comments on this clonotype: A much larger clone lies one base from this, so it may be a read error. The rearrangement uses TRBV20-1 and TRBJ2-7; 7 positions agree with TRBD2. The CDR3 has 14 amino acids. CDR1 and CDR2 (germline): DFQATT, SNEGSKA (reference sequence). The CDR3 bases are TGCAGTGCCCAGAGTGGGAGGGTCCCCTACAAGCAGTACTTC. Its translation is CSAQSGRVPYKQYF.

V usage is TRBV7-3 and J usage is TRBJ1-5, with 7 bases that match TRBD1. V shed 1 base and J 3 bases; nucleotides not matched to a gene: 9. Germline CDR1 reads SGHTA; CDR2 reads FQGTGA. The CDR3 is made up of 17 amino acids. DNA for the CDR3: TGTGCCAGCAGCTTAAGTCATGAGGGACAGAACAATCAGCCCCAGCATTTT. As protein: CASSLSHEGQNNQPQHF. Filled out from reference TRBV7-3 and TRBJ1-5, the complete variable domain reads GAGVSQTPSNKVTEKGKYVELRCDPISGHTALYWYRQSLGQGPEFLIYFQGTGAADDSGLPNDRFFAVRPEGSVSTLKIQRTERGDSAVYLCASSLSHEGQNNQPQHFGDGTRLSIL.

As regards this clonotype: The CDR3 does not close with the conserved phenylalanine or tryptophan, likely indicating a read error. The rearrangement uses TRBV7-3 and TRBJ2-3; possibly TRBD2 for D (6 bases). This CDR3 comprises 15 residues. The V end was cut by 1 base, the J end by 0 bases, with 8 bases between. Germline CDR1 reads SGHTA; CDR2 reads FQGTGA. The CDR3 nucleotides read TGTGCCAGCAGCTTAATTAGCGGCAGCACAGATACGCAGTATCTT. This gives the protein CASSLISGSTDTQYL.

V gene TRBV29-1 combines with J gene TRBJ1-2; a weak D match, TRBD1 (5 bases). There are 12 residues in the CDR3. CDR1 SQVTM and CDR2 ANQGSEA come from the germline V gene. Trimming shortened V by 3 bases and J by 6 bases, and 11 bases separated the two germline ends. The DNA of the CDR3 is TGCAGCGTTGAGGAGGGGAGGGATGGCTACACCTTC. It translates to CSVEEGRDGYTF.

This clonotype was seen more than once but under ten times. This chain uses TRBV19 with TRBJ2-3, with 7 positions matching TRBD2. Germline V gives CDR1 LNHDA, CDR2 SQIVND (reference sequence). Losses at the gene ends were 2 bases for V and 2 bases for J; bases not matched to a gene: 4. CDR3 length: 15 amino acids. This CDR3 is CASSIWRGFTDTQYF. CDR3 coding DNA: TGTGCCAGTAGTATATGGCGGGGGTTCACAGATACGCAGTATTTT.

The chain is built from TRBV15 and TRBJ1-1; D is unclear. V was clipped by 3 bases and J by 3 bases, with 23 bases between them. The CDR3 runs to 18 residues. Germline CDR1 and CDR2: LNHNV and YYDKDF (reference sequence). CDR3 nucleotide sequence: TGTGCCACCAGCAGGTACGAGGGAGGGTTCGATCGGGACACTGAAGCTTTCTTT. Encoded protein: CATSRYEGGFDRDTEAFF.

This clonotype was counted a few times. The chain joins TRBV18 to TRBJ1-6, with TRBD1 identical over 12 bases. CDR1 and CDR2 from the germline V gene are KGHSH and LQKENI. Trimming removed 6 bases from V and 9 bases from J; junction bases left unmatched: 6. The CDR3 consists of 15 residues. The CDR3 reads CASSQGTGGSSPLHF. The CDR3 DNA is TGTGCCAGCTCCCAAGGGACAGGGGGCAGTTCACCCCTCCACTTT.

Concerning this clonotype itself: The CDR3 carries no conserved terminal phenylalanine or tryptophan, so it likely arises from a read error. The CDR3 region has the DNA TGTGCCTGGGGTACAGGGGGCTTAGGCAATCAGCCCCAGCATCTT. Translated: CAWGTGGLGNQPQHL. V is TRBV30 and J is TRBJ1-5, with 9 nucleotides matching TRBD1. Trimming took 5 bases from V and 2 from J; bases not matched to a gene: 7. CDR3 length: 15 residues. From germline, CDR1 is GTSNPN and CDR2 SVGIG (reference sequence).